This T cell receptor (beta chain) came from a study of identifying expanded T cells in peripheral blood. Collection occurred without any documented infections or immune events in donors. Produced via immunoSEQ multiplex PCR; TCRdb's table is partial and in-frame only. This sample has some 76,000 clones, with roughly 88% found just once. The TCR comes from a person aged 18 to 75 in good health. Sequenced: blood.

CDR3 in DNA: TGTGCCAGCAGCTTGACTAGTCAAACATACAATGAGCAGTTCTTC. Translating it yields CASSLTSQTYNEQFF. This chain joins TRBV11-3 and TRBJ2-1, with D possibly being TRBD2 (6 bases). Germline V lookup: CDR1 SGHNT, CDR2 YENEEA. This CDR3 comprises 15 residues. Trimming took off 3 bases at V and 4 bases at J, with 13 bases between the two ends.